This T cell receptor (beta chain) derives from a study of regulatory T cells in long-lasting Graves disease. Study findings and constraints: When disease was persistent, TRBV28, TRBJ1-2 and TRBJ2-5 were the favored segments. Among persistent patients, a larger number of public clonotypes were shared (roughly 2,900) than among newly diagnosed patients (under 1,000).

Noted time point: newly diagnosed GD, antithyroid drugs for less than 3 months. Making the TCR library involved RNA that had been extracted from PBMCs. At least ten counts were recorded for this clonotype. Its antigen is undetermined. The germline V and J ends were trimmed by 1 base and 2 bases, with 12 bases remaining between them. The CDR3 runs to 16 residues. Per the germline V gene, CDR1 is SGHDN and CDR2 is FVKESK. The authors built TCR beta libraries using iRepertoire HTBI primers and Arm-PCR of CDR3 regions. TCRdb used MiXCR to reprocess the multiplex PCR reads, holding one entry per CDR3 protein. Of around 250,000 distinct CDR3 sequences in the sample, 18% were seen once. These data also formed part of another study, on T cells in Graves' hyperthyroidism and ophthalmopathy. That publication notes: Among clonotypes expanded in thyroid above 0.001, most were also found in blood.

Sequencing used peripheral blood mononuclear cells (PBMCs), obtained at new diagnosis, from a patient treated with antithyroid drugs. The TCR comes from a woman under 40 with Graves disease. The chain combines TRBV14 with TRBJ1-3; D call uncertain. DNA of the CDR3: TGTGCCAGCAGCCAAGTAAGACCGACGACTGGAAACACCATATATTTT. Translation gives CASSQVRPTTGNTIYF.